This record looks at one T cell receptor (beta chain) sequence and its context. What it binds is unknown. The entry originates in a study of PD-L1 blockade in urothelial cancer. Study outcomes and limitations: Pretreatment TCR clonality in blood under the median foretold superior survival.

Time point: pretreatment peripheral blood. Urothelial carcinoma in patients was locally advanced or metastatic. Libraries were prepared by immunoSEQ multiplex PCR; TCRdb keeps only in-frame clonotypes and omits some of them. The sample lists roughly 63,000 clones, 81% occurring once. V lost 1 base and J 3 bases, leaving 22 bases between the germline ends. CDR3 size: 18 residues. The TCR was taken from a man aged 65 to 85 with urothelial cancer. The chain couples TRBV5-3 to TRBJ1-2; D remains unclear. TRBV5-3 is placed among ORFs of uncertain function. The specimen comprised PBMCs, sampled around atezolizumab (anti-PD-L1) treatment. The CDR3 region is CARSLIGPGINEDYGYTF. The CDR3 DNA sequence: TGTGCCAGAAGCTTGATCGGTCCCGGGATAAACGAAGACTATGGCTACACCTTC.